These 19 T cell receptor beta chains were all obtained from the same sample, sequenced in a study of blood T cell repertoires in COVID-19. Sequenced by immunoSEQ multiplex PCR; TCRdb stores in-frame clones only, minus some. This sample has 350,000 to 500,000 clones, with 70% to 90% found just once. The sequenced material came from PBMCs or T cells enriched from blood (not recorded which). These receptors came from a woman aged 18-29 years who had been exposed to COVID-19.

This rearrangement joins TRBV10-3 to TRBJ2-2, with TRBD2 as a possible D gene (7 bases). Trimming shortened V by 0 bases and J by 7 bases, and 12 bases separated the two germline ends. CDR1 and CDR2 (germline): ENHRY, SYGVKD. The CDR3 loop spans 15 amino acids. This CDR3 reads CAISESRGPGGELFF. The CDR3 DNA is TGTGCCATCAGTGAGTCGCGGGGGCCGGGCGGGGAGCTGTTTTTT.

The V and J genes are TRBV21-1 and TRBJ1-2; TRBD1 is taken as the D call from the table, unchecked against the DNA. TRBV21-1 is annotated as a pseudogene. This CDR3 has 10 residues. The CDR3 loop reads CASILQGYTF. CDR3 DNA: TGTGCCAGCATTCTACAGGGCTACACCTTC.

The chain links TRBV14 to TRBJ1-2; no clear D gene. CDR3 size: 13 residues. Germline loops: CDR1 SGHDN, CDR2 FVKESK. Between the trimmed V and J ends, which lost 1 base and 4 bases, there was a span of 7 bases. The CDR3 DNA sequence: TGTGCCAGCAGCCAAGCGCCCAGCTATGGCTACACCTTC. It yields the protein CASSQAPSYGYTF. Drawing the rest from reference TRBV14 and TRBJ1-2, the complete variable domain is EAGVTQFPSHSVIEKGQTVTLRCDPISGHDNLYWYRRVMGKEIKFLLHFVKESKQDESGMPNNRFLAERTGGTYSTLKVQPAELEDSGVYFCASSQAPSYGYTFGSGTRLTVV.

The chain employs TRBV30 and TRBJ2-1; 10 bases are shared with TRBD1. The CDR3 contains 14 residues. Trimming cost V 3 bases and J 4 bases; bases outside gene matches: 3. The germline CDR1 and CDR2 sequences are GTSNPN and SVGIG (reference sequence). The CDR3 reads CAWRGQGRYNEQFF. CDR3 nucleotide sequence: TGTGCCTGGAGGGGACAGGGGAGGTACAATGAGCAGTTCTTC.

The chain links TRBV7-9 to TRBJ2-1, with 9 bases matching TRBD1. V was pared by 1 base and J by 7 bases, with 5 bases of the junction left unmatched. The CDR3 covers 15 residues. Germline CDR1 reads SEHNR; CDR2 reads FQNEAQ (reference sequence). The CDR3, as DNA: TGTGCCAGCAGCTTAGGACAGGGGGTGTGGAATGAGCAGTTCTTC. Protein product: CASSLGQGVWNEQFF. Together with reference TRBV7-9 and TRBJ2-1, the CDR3 gives the full variable domain: DTGVSQNPRHKITKRGQNVTFRCDPISEHNRLYWYRQTLGQGPEFLTYFQNEAQLEKSRLLSDRFSAERPKGSFSTLEIQRTEQGDSAMYLCASSLGQGVWNEQFFGPGTRLTVL.

The chain has TRBV6-5 and TRBJ1-1; 8 nucleotides align to TRBD1. Germline CDR1 MNHEY, CDR2 SVGAGI. This CDR3 contains 12 residues. V shed 5 bases and J 10 bases; nucleotides not matched to a gene: 6. The CDR3 loop reads CASSRGQGGAFF. CDR3 DNA sequence: TGTGCCAGCAGTAGAGGACAGGGCGGAGCTTTCTTT.

This clone was picked up one time. The chain couples TRBV2 to TRBJ1-4; unclear D gene. Germline loops: CDR1 SNHLY, CDR2 FYNNEI. Deletions cut 3 bases from V and 0 bases from J, with 8 bases between. This CDR3 comprises 15 residues. In nucleotides, the CDR3 is TGTGCCAGCAGTGACTTGGGCGCAACTAATGAAAAACTGTTTTTT. Translation gives CASSDLGATNEKLFF.

The chain is built from TRBV4-1 and TRBJ1-1; TRBD1 is a possible D gene (6 bases). The germline CDR1 and CDR2 sequences are MGHRA and YSYEKL. This CDR3 contains 15 residues. V was shortened by 1 base and J by 0 bases, with 9 bases between the two germline ends. For the CDR3, the DNA is TGCGCCAGCAGCCAAGGGACAGAGATGAACACTGAAGCTTTCTTT. Translating it yields CASSQGTEMNTEAFF.

The table lists this clone with a count of one. The chain is built from TRBV11-2 and TRBJ2-2; 10 nucleotides agree with TRBD1. The CDR3 extends over 15 amino acids. Germline V gene sequence: CDR1 SGHAT, CDR2 FQNNGV. V lost 5 bases, J lost 5 bases, and 5 bases stayed unmatched. The CDR3 bases are TGTGCCAGCAGCCCCGGGACAGGGGAAACCGGGGAGCTGTTTTTT. Translating it yields CASSPGTGETGELFF.

This chain uses TRBV2 with TRBJ1-3; 7 bases fit TRBD1. Germline trimming cut 3 bases from V and 0 bases from J; bases unmatched to any gene: 11. The CDR3 sequence is 18 residues long. Germline CDR1 is SNHLY and CDR2 is FYNNEI. Here the CDR3 reads CASSDQGVQRGSGNTIYF. As DNA, the CDR3 is TGTGCCAGCAGTGACCAGGGGGTACAGCGTGGCTCTGGAAACACCATATATTTT.

This chain connects TRBV5-1 to TRBJ2-5; 7 bases fit TRBD2. There are 16 residues in the CDR3. The V gene's germline CDR1 is SGHRS and CDR2 YFSETQ. After removal of 4 bases from V and 2 bases from J, the junction contained 11 bases not matched to a gene. CDR3 sequence: CASSPDGAGTQETQYF. The CDR3 coding sequence is TGCGCCAGCAGCCCGGACGGAGCGGGAACACAAGAGACCCAGTACTTC.

The chain recombines TRBV5-6 with TRBJ1-4; TRBD1 matches at 9 bases. CDR1 and CDR2 (germline): SGHDT, YYEEEE. The CDR3 is 16 amino acids. V was clipped by 3 bases and J by 8 bases; unmatched bases: 11. In nucleotides, the CDR3 is TGTGCCAGCAGCTCCGAAACCCGGGACAGGGACGAAAAACTGTTTTTT. This codes for CASSSETRDRDEKLFF.

This chain joins TRBV14 and TRBJ2-3, with no clear D. V lost 3 bases and J lost 2, with 12 bases in between. The length of the CDR3 is 15 residues. The germline V gene has CDR1 SGHDN and CDR2 FVKESK. Here the CDR3 DNA reads TGTGCCAGCAGCCAGGTCTATACCATCACAGATACGCAGTATTTT. As protein: CASSQVYTITDTQYF.

This clone was found once. V gene TRBV7-9 combines with J gene TRBJ1-2, with TRBD1 matching over 7 bases. The CDR3 runs 16 residues. The V segment lost 6 bases and the J segment 4 bases; nucleotides outside the gene matches: 14. CDR1 is SEHNR and CDR2 is FQNEAQ in the germline V gene (reference sequence). In DNA, the CDR3 is TGTGCCAGCAGTGAGGCCGGAGGGACAGACATCTATGGCTACACCTTC. Protein product: CASSEAGGTDIYGYTF. The entire variable domain, with the rest obtained from reference TRBV7-9 and TRBJ1-2, is as follows: DTGVSQNPRHKITKRGQNVTFRCDPISEHNRLYWYRQTLGQGPEFLTYFQNEAQLEKSRLLSDRFSAERPKGSFSTLEIQRTEQGDSAMYLCASSEAGGTDIYGYTFGSGTRLTVV.

This rearrangement joins TRBV5-1 to TRBJ1-2; the match to TRBD1 covers 7 bases. The germline V gene encodes CDR1 SGHRS and CDR2 YFSETQ. The CDR3 contains 16 residues. The J segment lost 2 bases and the V segment lost 7 bases, leaving 14 bases of the junction unmatched. The CDR3 DNA reads TGCGCCAGCCGGGGACTTTCCGGACAGGCGAACTATGGCTACACCTTC. This gives the protein CASRGLSGQANYGYTF. The full variable domain, with the rest looked up from reference TRBV5-1 and TRBJ1-2, is KAGVTQTPRYLIKTRGQQVTLSCSPISGHRSVSWYQQTPGQGLQFLFEYFSETQRNKGNFPGRFSGRQFSNSRSEMNVSTLELGDSALYLCASRGLSGQANYGYTFGSGTRLTVV.

The rearrangement links TRBV19 to TRBJ2-5; 8 bases align to TRBD1. The V and J ends lost 5 bases and 1 base, in that order; junction bases with no gene match: 12. The CDR3 has 17 residues. Germline loops: CDR1 LNHDA, CDR2 SQIVND (reference sequence). DNA of the CDR3: TGTGCCAGTAGTCCCGTCCGTCGGACAGGGCCCCAAGAGACCCAGTACTTC. Amino acid sequence: CASSPVRRTGPQETQYF.

The rearrangement joins TRBV28 to TRBJ1-2, with D tentatively TRBD1 (5 bases). The CDR3 covers 15 residues. Germline lookup yields CDR1 MDHEN and CDR2 SYDVKM. Trimming cost V 5 bases and J 4 bases, with 17 bases left between them. The CDR3 DNA is TGTGCCAGCAGTCGGAGGGGAAAAGGCATCTATGGCTACACCTTC. This sequence encodes CASSRRGKGIYGYTF.

The rearrangement links TRBV7-2 to TRBJ2-7, with 10 bases that match TRBD1. After removal of 1 base from V and 2 bases from J, the junction contained 2 bases not matched to a gene. Germline V gene data show CDR1 as SGHTA and CDR2 as FQGNSA. The CDR3 runs 15 residues. The CDR3 spells CASSLGQGATYEQYF. DNA of the CDR3: TGTGCCAGCAGCTTAGGACAGGGGGCCACCTACGAGCAGTACTTC. The complete variable domain, with remaining parts taken from reference TRBV7-2 and TRBJ2-7, reads GAGVSQSPSNKVTEKGKDVELRCDPISGHTALYWYRQSLGQGLEFLIYFQGNSAPDKSGLPSDRFSAERTGGSVSTLTIQRTQQEDSAVYLCASSLGQGATYEQYFGPGTRLTVT.

The chain links TRBV19 to TRBJ2-1; 11 bases match TRBD2. Losses at the gene ends were 3 bases for V and 9 bases for J; bases not matched to a gene: 10. CDR3 size: 16 residues. Germline V gene data show CDR1 as LNHDA and CDR2 as SQIVND (reference sequence). This CDR3 is CASSIFSGRVTAEQFF. In DNA, the CDR3 is TGTGCCAGTAGTATTTTTAGCGGGAGGGTCACGGCTGAGCAGTTCTTC.